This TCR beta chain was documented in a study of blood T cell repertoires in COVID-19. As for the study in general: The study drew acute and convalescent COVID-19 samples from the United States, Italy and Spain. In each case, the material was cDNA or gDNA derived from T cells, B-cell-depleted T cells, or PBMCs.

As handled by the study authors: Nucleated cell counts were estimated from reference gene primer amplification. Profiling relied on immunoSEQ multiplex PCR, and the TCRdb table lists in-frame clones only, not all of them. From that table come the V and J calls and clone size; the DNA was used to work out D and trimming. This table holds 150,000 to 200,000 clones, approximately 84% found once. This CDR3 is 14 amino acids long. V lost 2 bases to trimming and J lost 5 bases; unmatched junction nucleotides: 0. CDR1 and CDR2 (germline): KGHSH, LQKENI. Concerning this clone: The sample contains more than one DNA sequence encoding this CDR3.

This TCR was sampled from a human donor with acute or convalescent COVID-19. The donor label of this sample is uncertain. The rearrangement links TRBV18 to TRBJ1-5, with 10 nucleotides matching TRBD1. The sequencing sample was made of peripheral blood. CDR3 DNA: TGTGCCAGCTCACCAGGACAGGGGGATCAGCCCCAGCATTTT. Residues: CASSPGQGDQPQHF.